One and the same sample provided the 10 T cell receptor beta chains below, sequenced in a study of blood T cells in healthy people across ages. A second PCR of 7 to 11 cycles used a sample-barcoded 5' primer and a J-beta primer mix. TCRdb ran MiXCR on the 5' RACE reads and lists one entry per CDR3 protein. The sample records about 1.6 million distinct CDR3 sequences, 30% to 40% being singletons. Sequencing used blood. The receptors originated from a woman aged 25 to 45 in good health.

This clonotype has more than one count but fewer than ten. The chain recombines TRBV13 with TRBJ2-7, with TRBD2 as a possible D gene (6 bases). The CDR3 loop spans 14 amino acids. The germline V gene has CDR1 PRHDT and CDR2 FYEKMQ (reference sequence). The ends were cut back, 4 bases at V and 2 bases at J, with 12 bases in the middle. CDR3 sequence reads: CASSCGAGPYEQYF. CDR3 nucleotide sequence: TGTGCCAGCAGCTGCGGGGCAGGGCCCTACGAGCAGTACTTC.

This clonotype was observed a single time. The CDR3 DNA follows: TGTGCCAGCAGTGTTACGAGGGGTTTGAGTGAAAAACTGTTTTTT. This codes for CASSVTRGLSEKLFF. The rearrangement joins TRBV25-1 to TRBJ1-4; TRBD1 might be the D (5 bases). Germline loops: CDR1 MGHDK, CDR2 SYGVNS. The CDR3 has 15 residues. The V end lost 4 bases, the J end lost 7 bases, and 16 bases lay between the germline ends.

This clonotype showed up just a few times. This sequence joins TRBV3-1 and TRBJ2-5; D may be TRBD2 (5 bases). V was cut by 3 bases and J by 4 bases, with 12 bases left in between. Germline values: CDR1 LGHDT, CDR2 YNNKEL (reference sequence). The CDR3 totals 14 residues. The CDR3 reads CASSHPDGRETQYF. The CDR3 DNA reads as TGTGCCAGCAGCCACCCCGATGGGAGAGAGACCCAGTACTTC.

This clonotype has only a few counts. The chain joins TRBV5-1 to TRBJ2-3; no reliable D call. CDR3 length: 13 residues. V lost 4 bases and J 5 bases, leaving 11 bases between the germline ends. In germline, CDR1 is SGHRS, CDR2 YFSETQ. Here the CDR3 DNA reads TGCGCCAGCAGCCCCGAAAGAGGAGATACGCAGTATTTT. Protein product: CASSPERGDTQYF.

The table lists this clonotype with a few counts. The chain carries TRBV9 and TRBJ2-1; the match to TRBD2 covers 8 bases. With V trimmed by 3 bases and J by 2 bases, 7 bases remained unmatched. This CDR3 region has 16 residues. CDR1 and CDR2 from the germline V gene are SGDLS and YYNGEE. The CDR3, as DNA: TGTGCCAGCAGCGCACGCCGAGCGGGAGCCTACAATGAGCAGTTCTTC. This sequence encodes CASSARRAGAYNEQFF.

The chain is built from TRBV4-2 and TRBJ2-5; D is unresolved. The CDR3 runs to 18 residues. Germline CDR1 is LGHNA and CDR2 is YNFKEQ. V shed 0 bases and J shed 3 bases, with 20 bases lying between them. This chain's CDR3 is CASSQELGSWGPEETQYF. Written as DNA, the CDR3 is TGTGCCAGCAGCCAAGAGCTGGGAAGCTGGGGTCCCGAAGAGACCCAGTACTTC.

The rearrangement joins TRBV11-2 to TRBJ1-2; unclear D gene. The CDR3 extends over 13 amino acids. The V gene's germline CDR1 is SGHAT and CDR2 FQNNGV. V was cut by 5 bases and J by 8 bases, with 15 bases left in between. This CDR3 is CASSHTTAWGYTF. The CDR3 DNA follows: TGTGCCAGCAGCCACACTACGGCGTGGGGCTACACCTTC.

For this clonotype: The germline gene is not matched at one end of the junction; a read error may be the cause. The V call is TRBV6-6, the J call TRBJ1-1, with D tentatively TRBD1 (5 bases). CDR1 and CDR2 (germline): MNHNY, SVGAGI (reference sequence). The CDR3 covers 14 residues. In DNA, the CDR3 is TGTGCCAGCAGTTCACAGGACCTGGGGACTGAAACTTTCTTT. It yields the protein CASSSQDLGTETFF.

The CDR3 region is CASSLGTGGAGTGELFF. The CDR3 DNA reads TGCGCCAGCAGCCTCGGGACAGGGGGCGCAGGCACCGGGGAGCTGTTTTTT. The chain couples TRBV5-1 to TRBJ2-2; 12 bases fit TRBD1. From germline, CDR1 is SGHRS and CDR2 YFSETQ. The CDR3 sequence is 17 residues long. Trimming cost V 4 bases and J 4 bases; bases outside gene matches: 8.

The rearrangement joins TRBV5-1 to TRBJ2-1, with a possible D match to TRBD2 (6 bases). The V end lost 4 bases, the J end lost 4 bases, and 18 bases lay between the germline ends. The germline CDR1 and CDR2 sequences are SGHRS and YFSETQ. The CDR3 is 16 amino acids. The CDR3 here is CASSKTAGTPYNEQFF. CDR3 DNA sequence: TGCGCCAGCAGCAAGACGGCGGGGACGCCATACAATGAGCAGTTCTTC.